The 26 T cell receptor beta chains below all came from one sample that was sequenced in a study of cytomegalovirus exposure and HLA in healthy donors listed by TCRdb under 2017. Library prep was done by the immunoSEQ multiplex PCR assay. A mixture of 60 forward primers for TCR Vbeta segments and 13 reverse primers for TCR Jbeta segments was used in the multiplex PCR. Sourced from immuneACCESS, this table was stored by TCRdb with only in-frame sequences that have V and J called. A share of the clones is absent; for the studies checked, an unresolved V gene accounts for under half, and the remainder has no known explanation. This sample holds about 120,000 clones; roughly 72% were observed only once. The ten largest make up 9.5% to 13% of the sample. Sample: PBMCs. The receptors stem from a woman in her forties or fifties in good health and CMV-seropositive.

This clone showed up just a few times. This chain uses TRBV30 with TRBJ1-5; tentative D call: TRBD1 (5 bases). CDR1 is GTSNPN, CDR2 SVGIG, per germline (reference sequence). V gave up 1 base and J gave up 3 bases, with 10 bases separating them. The CDR3 has 14 residues. The CDR3 region is CAWSESGDNQPQHF. The CDR3, as DNA: TGTGCCTGGAGTGAGTCGGGGGACAATCAGCCCCAGCATTTT.

This chain uses TRBV18 with TRBJ2-7; TRBD2 matches at 7 bases. The junction had 9 bases not matched to a gene; V was cut back by 4 bases and J by 0 bases. Per the germline V gene, CDR1 is KGHSH and CDR2 is LQKENI. The CDR3 runs 16 residues. CDR3 sequence: CASSREGAGISYEQYF. CDR3 bases: TGTGCCAGCTCACGCGAGGGAGCGGGGATCTCCTACGAGCAGTACTTC.

This chain joins TRBV29-1 and TRBJ2-5, with TRBD1 matching over 12 bases. Germline assignment: CDR1 SQVTM and CDR2 ANQGSEA. The J segment lost 5 bases and the V segment lost 4 bases, leaving 5 bases of the junction unmatched. The length of the CDR3 is 14 residues. CDR3 residues: CSVAFGTGGETQYF. DNA of the CDR3: TGCAGCGTTGCCTTCGGGACAGGGGGCGAGACCCAGTACTTC.

The V gene is TRBV5-1, the J gene TRBJ2-7; TRBD1 agrees at 7 bases. The junction had 12 bases not matched to a gene; V was cut back by 4 bases and J by 2 bases. The CDR3 sequence is 16 residues long. Germline V gene lookup returns CDR1 SGHRS and CDR2 YFSETQ. The CDR3 here is CASSLGSTGTTYEQYF. The CDR3 DNA sequence: TGCGCCAGCAGCCTCGGTTCGACAGGGACAACCTACGAGCAGTACTTC.

The chain recombines TRBV11-1 with TRBJ1-1, with 7 positions matching TRBD1. The CDR3 sequence is 16 residues long. J gave up 4 bases and V 2 bases, and 10 bases lay outside the gene matches. Germline V gene sequence: CDR1 SGHAT, CDR2 FQDESV (reference sequence). The CDR3 loop is CASSLLRGRLGTEAFF. The CDR3 DNA reads as TGTGCCAGCAGCTTATTAAGGGGGCGCCTCGGCACTGAAGCTTTCTTT.

The rearrangement links TRBV11-2 to TRBJ1-3; D not resolved. Trimming removed 6 bases from V and 0 bases from J, with 12 bases in between. The germline V gene has CDR1 SGHAT and CDR2 FQNNGV. The CDR3 covers 15 residues. DNA for the CDR3: TGTGCCAGCAGTCAAAGACAAAACTCTGGAAACACCATATATTTT. Its translation is CASSQRQNSGNTIYF.

The chain links TRBV6-5 to TRBJ1-2; perhaps TRBD1 as D (5 bases). The V gene lost 6 bases and the J gene lost 7 bases, with 18 bases spanning the gap. The CDR3 contains 14 residues. Germline CDR1 is MNHEY and CDR2 is SVGAGI. The CDR3 coding sequence is TGTGCCAGCAGGGGCCAGGGCATATCACGTGGCTACACCTTC. Its translation is CASRGQGISRGYTF.

This clone was recorded a few times. This chain uses TRBV6-5 with TRBJ2-1, with D tentatively TRBD2 (7 bases). This CDR3 is 13 amino acids long. With 6 bases removed from V and 9 bases from J, the gap between germline ends came to 15 bases. Germline V gives CDR1 MNHEY, CDR2 SVGAGI. DNA of the CDR3: TGTGCCAGCAGGAGTCCGAGGGGGGGTGAGCAGTTCTTC. Protein product: CASRSPRGGEQFF.

J is TRBJ1-1 and V is TRBV15; D unclear. Germline CDR1 and CDR2: LNHNV and YYDKDF (reference sequence). The CDR3 totals 15 residues. Deletions cut 1 base from V and 11 bases from J, with 20 bases between. The CDR3 region is CATSRVQSYPLKAFF. In nucleotides, the CDR3 is TGTGCCACCAGCAGAGTTCAGTCTTACCCATTAAAGGCTTTCTTT.

This chain joins TRBV7-6 and TRBJ1-5; D might be TRBD1 (6 bases). CDR1 SGHVS and CDR2 FNYEAQ come from the germline V gene. The CDR3 is made up of 15 amino acids. Between the trimmed V and J ends, which lost 5 bases and 6 bases, there was a span of 17 bases. CDR3 DNA: TGTGCCAGCAGCCCCCGGGGGGGCGCGGGTCAGCCCCAGCATTTT. Residues: CASSPRGGAGQPQHF.

This chain links TRBV25-1 with TRBJ2-3; 9 bases match TRBD2. Germline-derived CDR1 and CDR2 are MGHDK and SYGVNS. This CDR3 region has 11 residues. V lost 7 bases, J lost 11 bases, and 4 bases stayed unmatched. The CDR3 DNA follows: TGTGCCAGCAAATCGACTAGCGGGCAGTATTTT. Translation gives CASKSTSGQYF.

CDR3 region: CASSLHVGEGDQPQHF. The CDR3 region has the DNA TGCGCCAGCAGCCTGCATGTGGGAGAGGGAGATCAGCCCCAGCATTTT. This rearrangement joins TRBV5-1 to TRBJ1-5, with unresolved D. Germline CDR1 SGHRS, CDR2 YFSETQ. V lost 4 bases to trimming and J lost 5 bases, with 19 bases between them. The CDR3 loop spans 16 amino acids.

The rearrangement uses TRBV19 and TRBJ1-1, with D maybe TRBD1 (6 bases). The germline V gene encodes CDR1 LNHDA and CDR2 SQIVND (reference sequence). Between the trimmed V and J ends, which lost 6 bases and 0 bases, there was a span of 11 bases. CDR3 length: 14 amino acids. CDR3 protein: CASSRPGVNTEAFF. In DNA form, the CDR3 reads TGTGCCAGTAGCAGACCAGGGGTGAACACTGAAGCTTTCTTT.

This clone was counted a few times. The chain couples TRBV27 to TRBJ1-2; 7 bases align to TRBD1. CDR3 length: 15 residues. Germline lookup yields CDR1 MNHEY and CDR2 SMNVEV (reference sequence). Trimming at V came to 5 bases and at J to 6 bases, leaving 12 bases not matched to a gene. CDR3 nucleotides: TGTGCCAGCAGTGACCGACAGGGTCGGAGGAATGGCTACACCTTC. It yields the protein CASSDRQGRRNGYTF.

This chain joins TRBV5-1 and TRBJ2-7; D may be TRBD2 (7 bases). The germline CDR1 and CDR2 sequences are SGHRS and YFSETQ. Trimming removed 2 bases from V and 0 bases from J, with 18 bases in between. The CDR3 has 17 residues. The CDR3 here is CASSFTGTRGGSYEQYF. In nucleotides, the CDR3 is TGCGCCAGCAGCTTTACCGGGACAAGGGGGGGCTCCTACGAGCAGTACTTC.

This clone was detected only once. The chain combines TRBV6-6 with TRBJ1-4; maybe TRBD1 (6 bases). The germline CDR1 and CDR2 sequences are MNHNY and SVGAGI (reference sequence). V was trimmed by 4 bases and J by 4 bases, leaving 10 bases between them. The CDR3 runs 14 residues. The CDR3 coding sequence is TGTGCCAGCAGTTCTACAGGGATTAATGAAAAACTGTTTTTT. Amino acid sequence: CASSSTGINEKLFF.

This clone was seen a single time. The chain employs TRBV27 and TRBJ2-7, with D perhaps matching TRBD1 (5 bases). Germline CDR1 reads MNHEY; CDR2 reads SMNVEV (reference sequence). V was cut by 5 bases and J by 3 bases, with 17 bases left in between. CDR3 length: 15 amino acids. CDR3 region: CASSPRTSRVYEQYF. CDR3 bases: TGTGCCAGCAGTCCACGGACAAGTAGGGTCTACGAGCAGTACTTC.

The chain combines TRBV7-2 with TRBJ2-1, with D unresolved. Trimming removed 1 base from V and 2 bases from J, with 3 bases in between. The CDR3 runs to 13 residues. Germline loops: CDR1 SGHTA, CDR2 FQGNSA. The CDR3 sequence: CASSLVTYNEQFF. The CDR3 nucleotides read TGTGCCAGCAGCTTAGTTACCTACAATGAGCAGTTCTTC.

This clone was seen a few times. This chain uses TRBV5-1 with TRBJ2-7, with TRBD1 matching over 9 bases. Trimming at V came to 4 bases and at J to 3 bases, leaving 11 bases not matched to a gene. The CDR3 totals 16 residues. Germline V gives CDR1 SGHRS, CDR2 YFSETQ. The CDR3 loop reads CASSLKQGASNYEQYF. CDR3 DNA: TGCGCCAGCAGCCTTAAACAGGGGGCCTCAAACTACGAGCAGTACTTC.

This clone has a handful of counts. This chain uses TRBV9 with TRBJ2-7, with 7 nucleotides matching TRBD1. The CDR3 extends over 13 amino acids. Trimming cost V 0 bases and J 5 bases; bases outside gene matches: 2. From germline, CDR1 is SGDLS and CDR2 YYNGEE. CDR3 sequence: CASSVERGHEQYF. The DNA of the CDR3 is TGTGCCAGCAGCGTAGAGAGGGGGCACGAGCAGTACTTC.

CDR3 in amino acids: CASSMGPYPDNEQFF. In nucleotides, the CDR3 is TGTGCCAGTAGTATGGGCCCTTACCCGGACAATGAGCAGTTCTTC. This chain connects TRBV19 to TRBJ2-1; D is unclear. Germline V gives CDR1 LNHDA, CDR2 SQIVND (reference sequence). Trimming shortened V by 3 bases and J by 5 bases, and 14 bases separated the two germline ends. The CDR3 extends over 15 amino acids.

The chain links TRBV7-2 to TRBJ1-4; 9 bases align to TRBD1. CDR1 is SGHTA, CDR2 FQGNSA, per germline. There are 18 residues in the CDR3. Trimming removed 5 bases from V and 7 bases from J; junction bases left unmatched: 17. The CDR3 DNA reads as TGTGCCAGCAGCCCCACCATAGGCCCGGACAGGGGAGGTGAAAAACTGTTTTTT. It translates to CASSPTIGPDRGGEKLFF. Looking up the rest from reference TRBV7-2 and TRBJ1-4 gives the full variable domain: GAGVSQSPSNKVTEKGKDVELRCDPISGHTALYWYRQSLGQGLEFLIYFQGNSAPDKSGLPSDRFSAERTGGSVSTLTIQRTQQEDSAVYLCASSPTIGPDRGGEKLFFGSGTQLSVL.

The CDR3 sequence is CSVDRASGEQYF. CDR3 DNA: TGCAGCGTTGACAGGGCCTCGGGGGAGCAGTACTTC. This chain links TRBV29-1 with TRBJ2-5, with D perhaps matching TRBD2 (6 bases). The CDR3 covers 12 residues. Germline V gene lookup returns CDR1 SQVTM and CDR2 ANQGSEA. Trimming took 3 bases from V and 11 from J, leaving 16 bases between them.

V usage is TRBV28 and J usage is TRBJ2-7; TRBD1 matches at 7 bases. This CDR3 comprises 14 residues. Germline values: CDR1 MDHEN, CDR2 SYDVKM. The V and J ends lost 4 bases and 5 bases, in that order; junction bases with no gene match: 8. This CDR3 reads CASSYDRVMNEQYF. The CDR3 region has the DNA TGTGCCAGCAGTTACGACAGGGTTATGAACGAGCAGTACTTC.

The chain couples TRBV11-2 to TRBJ2-1, with 7 bases aligning to TRBD2. The CDR3 runs 14 residues. Losses at the gene ends were 0 bases for V and 9 bases for J; bases not matched to a gene: 5. The germline V gene encodes CDR1 SGHAT and CDR2 FQNNGV. The CDR3 spells CASSLDPGTTEQFF. For the CDR3, the DNA is TGTGCCAGCAGCTTAGATCCAGGGACTACTGAGCAGTTCTTC.

V is TRBV21-1 and J is TRBJ2-7; TRBD1, as called in the table, went unchecked against the DNA. TRBV21-1 corresponds to a pseudogene. The CDR3 extends over 16 amino acids. In DNA, the CDR3 is TGTGCCAGCAGCAAACTTATGACAGGGAGGCCCTACGAGCAGTACTTC. This encodes CASSKLMTGRPYEQYF.